The 27 T cell receptor beta chains below all came from one sample that was sequenced in a study of T cells in women clearing cervical HPV infection. Profiling relied on immunoSEQ multiplex PCR, and the TCRdb table lists in-frame clones only, not all of them. The sample spans around 28,000 clones; the ten largest clones claim around 4%. The sequencing sample was made of blood buffy coat. These receptors originate from a woman aged 18 to 75 with a cervical HPV16 infection that either progressed to CIN3+ or cleared (not recorded which).

Worth noting for this clone: The read terminates 3 residues before the CDR3 end, so the remaining end is supplied by the germline J gene. The chain has TRBV5-8 and TRBJ2-7, with 10 bases that match TRBD1. CDR1 and CDR2 from the germline V gene are SGHTS and YDEGEE. With V trimmed by 7 bases and J by 2 bases, 6 bases remained unmatched. The CDR3 is 14 amino acids. The DNA read from the CDR3 is TGTGCCAGCTCTACCGGGACAGGGGCCTACGAG. It codes for CASSTGTGAYE. From start to end, the CDR3 is CASSTGTGAYEQYF.

A word on this clone: The read is 3 residues too short to cover the CDR3 end, so that end is filled in from the germline J gene. This sequence joins TRBV7-2 and TRBJ2-7; D might be TRBD2 (6 bases). The germline gives CDR1 SGHTA, CDR2 FQGNSA. V was clipped by 2 bases and J by 4 bases, with 12 bases between them. This CDR3 is built from 14 residues. The covered CDR3 bases are TGTGCCAGCAGCTTATTTGGAGGGGCGTACGAG. It yields the protein CASSLFGGAYE. The whole CDR3 region reads CASSLFGGAYEQYF.

As concerns this clone: Coverage ceases 3 residues before the CDR3 finishes, and the germline J gene fills in the end. This rearrangement joins TRBV20-1 to TRBJ2-3; D possibly corresponds to TRBD2 (6 bases). The germline CDR1 and CDR2 sequences are DFQATT and SNEGSKA (reference sequence). The CDR3 has 14 residues. V shed 3 bases and J shed 4 bases, with 14 bases lying between them. CDR3 loop: CSARATSLPDTQYF. The CDR3 DNA, read in part, is TGCAGTGCTAGGGCAACTAGCCTCCCAGATACG.

Worth noting for this clone: Coverage ceases 3 residues before the CDR3 finishes, and the germline J gene fills in the end. This chain connects TRBV20-1 to TRBJ1-3; 9 bases are shared with TRBD1. Germline V gene sequence: CDR1 DFQATT, CDR2 SNEGSKA (reference sequence). J gave up 0 bases and V 6 bases, and 6 bases lay outside the gene matches. This CDR3 has 15 residues. The CDR3 bases that were read are TGCAGTGCACAGTCGGGACAGGGCTCTGGAAACACC. This translates into CSAQSGQGSGNT. The full CDR3 protein is CSAQSGQGSGNTIYF.

Comments on this clone: The observed sequence ends 3 residues before the CDR3 terminus, with the missing tail filled in from the germline J gene. The chain links TRBV11-2 to TRBJ1-5, with a tentative D call TRBD1 (5 bases). The V gene lost 8 bases and the J gene lost 6 bases, with 11 bases spanning the gap. Germline V CDR1 and CDR2: SGHAT, FQNNGV. The CDR3 is 12 residues long. The covered CDR3 bases are TGTGCCAGCCGGAGGGGCGTTCAGCCC. Protein: CASRRGVQP. The entire CDR3 protein reads CASRRGVQPQHF.

A note on this clone: The sequence runs out 3 residues before the end of the CDR3; the remainder is reconstructed from the germline J gene. The chain joins TRBV6-4 to TRBJ1-6, with TRBD1 identical over 10 bases. Trimming cost V 3 bases and J 7 bases; bases outside gene matches: 0. The CDR3 covers 14 residues. From germline, CDR1 is MRHNA and CDR2 SNTAGT. CDR3 bases read: TGTGCCAGCAGTGAGGGACAGGGGAATTCACCC. This gives the protein CASSEGQGNSP. The CDR3 in full is CASSEGQGNSPLHF.

For this clone: The read ends 3 residues early relative to the CDR3; the germline J gene fills the gap. The chain joins TRBV10-1 to TRBJ2-2, with D perhaps TRBD1 (6 bases). Trimming shortened V by 4 bases and J by 2 bases, and 17 bases separated the two germline ends. The CDR3 consists of 17 residues. CDR1 is WNHNN, CDR2 SYGVQD, per germline (reference sequence). The CDR3 is CASSGPFLQGNTGELFF. The sequenced part of the CDR3 DNA is TGCGCCAGCAGTGGGCCTTTCTTACAGGGAAACACCGGGGAG.

In regard to this clone: The CDR3 end lies 3 residues beyond the end of the read and is filled in from the germline J gene. This chain links TRBV5-5 with TRBJ2-3; TRBD2 agrees at 8 bases. Trimming removed 3 bases from V and 5 bases from J; junction bases left unmatched: 8. This CDR3 has 15 residues. The germline V gene encodes CDR1 SGHKS and CDR2 YYEKEE (reference sequence). This CDR3 is CASSWGLESVDTQYF. The CDR3 DNA, read in part, is TGTGCCAGCAGCTGGGGACTAGAATCAGTAGATACG. Supplemented by reference TRBV5-5 and TRBJ2-3, the full variable domain reads DAGVTQSPTHLIKTRGQQVTLRCSPISGHKSVSWYQQVLGQGPQFIFQYYEKEERGRGNFPDRFSARQFPNYSSELNVNALLLGDSALYLCASSWGLESVDTQYFGPGTRLTVL.

As to this clone: The sequenced fragment ends 3 residues before the CDR3 boundary, so the rest is inferred from the germline J gene. The V and J genes are TRBV5-1 and TRBJ1-1, with D hard to call. The CDR3 has 15 amino acids. V lost 0 bases, J lost 1 base, and 10 bases lay in between. Germline loops: CDR1 SGHRS, CDR2 YFSETQ. CDR3 sequence reads: CASSLVADPNTEAFF. The CDR3 bases that were read are TGCGCCAGCAGCTTGGTAGCAGATCCGAACACTGAA. Using reference TRBV5-1 and TRBJ1-1 for the parts outside the CDR3, the full variable domain is KAGVTQTPRYLIKTRGQQVTLSCSPISGHRSVSWYQQTPGQGLQFLFEYFSETQRNKGNFPGRFSGRQFSNSRSEMNVSTLELGDSALYLCASSLVADPNTEAFFGQGTRLTVV.

CDR3 in amino acids: CASTRSVSGNTIYF. The part of the CDR3 DNA that was read is TGTGCCAGCACCCGGTCCGTCTCTGGAAACACC. The gene calls are TRBV7-9 and TRBJ1-3, with D unresolved. Coverage ceases 3 residues before the CDR3 finishes, and the germline J gene fills in the end. Deletions cut 7 bases from V and 0 bases from J, with 10 bases between. The V gene's germline CDR1 is SEHNR and CDR2 FQNEAQ (reference sequence). This CDR3 region has 14 residues.

In terms of frequency, this clone is medium-sized. CDR3 in amino acids: CASSPRTSGELTQYF. The sequenced CDR3 bases are TGTGCCAGCAGCCCGCGGACTAGCGGGGAACTTACG. The rearrangement uses TRBV7-2 and TRBJ2-3, with 12 bases fitting TRBD2. The sequenced fragment ends 3 residues before the CDR3 boundary, so the rest is inferred from the germline J gene. Germline assignment: CDR1 SGHTA and CDR2 FQGNSA. Germline trimming cut 5 bases from V and 8 bases from J; bases unmatched to any gene: 8. This CDR3 contains 15 residues.

Notes on this clone: From the germline J gene comes the end of the CDR3, since the read stops 3 residues before it. V usage is TRBV4-2 and J usage is TRBJ2-2; 10 bases map to TRBD2. V lost 0 bases, J lost 6 bases, and 10 bases stayed unmatched. Germline V gene data show CDR1 as LGHNA and CDR2 as YNFKEQ. The CDR3 has 18 residues. The CDR3 region is CASSQEKFLAGAPGELFF. The part of the CDR3 DNA that was read is TGTGCCAGCAGCCAAGAAAAGTTCCTAGCGGGAGCCCCCGGGGAG.

To note about this clone: The CDR3 end falls 3 residues outside the read, so it is completed with the germline J gene. The chain has TRBV6-2 or TRBV6-3 and TRBJ2-2, with a tentative D call TRBD2 (6 bases). V lost 6 bases to trimming and J lost 4 bases, with 12 bases between them. The germline V gene encodes CDR1 MNHEY and CDR2 SVGEGT. The CDR3 consists of 14 residues. The CDR3 DNA, read in part, is TGTGCCAGCAGCAGTTGGAGGGCCACCGGGGAG. Its translation is CASSSWRATGE. Given in full, the CDR3 is CASSSWRATGELFF.

On this clone: The CDR3 is cut off 3 residues early in the read; its end comes from the germline J gene. V and J are TRBV5-6 and TRBJ1-5, with D uncertain. CDR3 length equals 14 residues. Germline loops: CDR1 SGHDT, CDR2 YYEEEE. Trimming left V 1 base short and J 2 bases short, with 7 bases between. The sequenced CDR3 bases are TGTGCCAGCAGCTTGAGTAGGGGCAATCAGCCC. Amino acids: CASSLSRGNQP. The CDR3, in full, reads CASSLSRGNQPQHF.

The DNA read from the CDR3 is TGTGCCAGCAGCTTCCCTCCCCACAGGAGCGAG. This codes for CASSFPPHRSE. The full CDR3 is CASSFPPHRSEQYF. This chain joins TRBV11-2 and TRBJ2-7; the D gene is possibly TRBD1 (5 bases). The read halts 3 residues ahead of the CDR3 end, with the missing end drawn from the germline J gene. Between the trimmed V and J ends, which lost 3 bases and 6 bases, there was a span of 15 bases. CDR1 and CDR2 from the germline V gene are SGHAT and FQNNGV. The CDR3 is 14 residues long.

Details on this clone: The CDR3 end is not reached by the read, which stops 3 residues before it; the germline J gene fills it in. This rearrangement joins TRBV19 to TRBJ2-7, with D perhaps matching TRBD2 (6 bases). Trimming removed 3 bases at V and 2 bases at J, with 11 bases between. In germline, CDR1 is LNHDA, CDR2 SQIVND (reference sequence). The CDR3 covers 14 residues. This chain's CDR3 is CASSMGTSTYEQYF. CDR3 DNA, as far as it was read: TGTGCCAGTAGTATGGGGACTTCCACCTACGAG.

The covered CDR3 bases are TGTGCCAGTAGTATTAGCGGGGGCGGTAACTACGAG. Translated, it gives CASSISGGGNYE. The full CDR3 is CASSISGGGNYEQYF. V usage is TRBV19 and J usage is TRBJ2-7, with 9 bases matching TRBD2. The read ends 3 residues before the CDR3 terminus; that terminus is restored from the germline J gene. Trimming cost V 3 bases and J 3 bases; bases outside gene matches: 6. The CDR3 spans 15 residues. Germline V gene data show CDR1 as LNHDA and CDR2 as SQIVND (reference sequence).

Remarks on this clone: The CDR3 goes on 3 residues after the read ends, and that part is filled in from the germline J gene. V usage is TRBV2 and J usage is TRBJ2-5; 11 bases agree with TRBD1. Germline trimming cut 4 bases from V and 5 bases from J; bases unmatched to any gene: 3. CDR3 length equals 14 residues. CDR1 is SNHLY, CDR2 FYNNEI, per germline. The CDR3 DNA, read in part, is TGTGCCAGCAGTGGGACAGGGGGCGCGGAGACC. This gives the protein CASSGTGGAET. The entire CDR3 reads CASSGTGGAETQYF.

As to this clone: The read halts 3 residues ahead of the CDR3 end, with the missing end drawn from the germline J gene. The rearrangement uses TRBV20-1 and TRBJ1-6, with a possible D match to TRBD1 (6 bases). Germline V gene sequence: CDR1 DFQATT, CDR2 SNEGSKA (reference sequence). V was cut by 5 bases and J by 0 bases, with 11 bases left in between. This CDR3 has 15 amino acids. CDR3 bases read: TGCAGTGCTCAAACAGGGCGCTCCTATAATTCACCC. This sequence encodes CSAQTGRSYNSP. The entire CDR3 protein is CSAQTGRSYNSPLHF.

Comments on this clone: The DNA ends 3 residues before the CDR3 does, and the rest of the CDR3 is filled in from the germline J gene. The chain combines TRBV19 with TRBJ1-5; 8 bases line up with TRBD1. This CDR3 has 16 amino acids. Germline V CDR1 and CDR2: LNHDA, SQIVND (reference sequence). Losses at the gene ends were 6 bases for V and 0 bases for J; bases not matched to a gene: 7. CDR3 loop: CASSTGQGHSNQPQHF. The covered CDR3 bases are TGTGCCAGTAGCACCGGACAGGGTCATAGCAATCAGCCC. The full variable domain, completed using reference TRBV19 and TRBJ1-5, is DGGITQSPKYLFRKEGQNVTLSCEQNLNHDAMYWYRQDPGQGLRLIYYSQIVNDFQKGDIAEGYSVSREKKESFPLTVTSAQKNPTAFYLCASSTGQGHSNQPQHFGDGTRLSIL.

Worth noting for this clone: The read halts 3 residues ahead of the CDR3 end, with the missing end drawn from the germline J gene. The V gene is TRBV5-4, the J gene TRBJ1-2, with 10 positions matching TRBD1. V shed 6 bases and J 4 bases; nucleotides not matched to a gene: 6. The CDR3 length is 14 residues. The germline V gene encodes CDR1 SGHNT and CDR2 YYREEE (reference sequence). CDR3 sequence: CASTRQGAGYGYTF. The sequenced part of the CDR3 DNA is TGTGCCAGCACCCGACAGGGGGCCGGCTATGGC.

As concerns this clone: The read terminates 3 residues before the CDR3 end, so the remaining end is supplied by the germline J gene. The chain uses TRBV24-1 and TRBJ2-2; 11 bases fit TRBD2. Germline V lookup: CDR1 KGHDR, CDR2 SFDVKD. The CDR3 runs 17 residues. The ends lost 4 bases at V and 1 base at J; junction bases unmatched: 4. The CDR3 sequence: CATSDQTSGGNTGELFF. Incomplete CDR3 DNA: TGTGCCACCAGTGACCAAACTAGCGGGGGGAACACCGGGGAG.

CDR3 sequence reads: CSARRGLYEQYF. The sequenced CDR3 bases are TGCAGTGCTAGGAGGGGGCTCTACGAG. The rearrangement uses TRBV20-1 and TRBJ2-7; the match to TRBD1 covers 7 bases. The read ends 3 residues early relative to the CDR3; the germline J gene fills the gap. V lost 3 bases, J lost 3 bases, and 2 bases stayed unmatched. Germline V gene lookup returns CDR1 DFQATT and CDR2 SNEGSKA (reference sequence). The CDR3 loop spans 12 amino acids.

Turning to this clone: The read gets to within 3 residues of the CDR3 end, and the germline J gene fills in the rest. This chain uses TRBV5-1 with TRBJ2-5, with 8 bases fitting TRBD1. Germline values: CDR1 SGHRS, CDR2 YFSETQ. CDR3 length equals 15 residues. V dropped 3 bases and J dropped 3; count of bases not matched to a gene: 7. This CDR3 is CASSSNTGGKETQYF. CDR3 bases read: TGCGCCAGCAGCTCCAATACAGGGGGAAAAGAGACC.

In the case of this clone: Read coverage stops 3 residues before the CDR3 terminus; the germline J gene supplies the remainder. The V and J genes are TRBV30 and TRBJ2-1; the match to TRBD2 covers 9 bases. V shed 3 bases, J shed 0 bases, and the junction held 6 bases outside the gene matches. The CDR3 has 16 residues. In germline, CDR1 is GTSNPN, CDR2 SVGIG (reference sequence). CDR3 DNA (partial): TGTGCCTGGAGAAGCCTAGCGGGAAACTCCTACAATGAG. Protein sequence: CAWRSLAGNSYNE. The CDR3 as a whole reads CAWRSLAGNSYNEQFF.

In regard to this clone: One end of the junction does not line up with germline, which may come from a read error. Sequencing ends 3 residues short of the CDR3 end; the germline J gene provides the rest. The V and J genes are TRBV4-2 and TRBJ1-4; D not resolved. The germline CDR1 and CDR2 sequences are LGHNA and YNFKEQ. The CDR3 consists of 15 residues. CDR3 sequence: CASSPSVTTNEKLFF. Incomplete CDR3 DNA: TGCGCCAGCAGCCCCTCGGTGACAACTAATGAAAAA.

As for this clone: The CDR3 is cut off 3 residues early in the read; its end comes from the germline J gene. The genes are TRBV7-9 and TRBJ1-4; D is unresolved. There are 14 residues in the CDR3. The germline gives CDR1 SEHNR, CDR2 FQNEAQ (reference sequence). V gave up 5 bases and J gave up 2 bases, with 9 bases separating them. CDR3 DNA (partial): TGTGCCAGCAGCCCGAGAAGGACTAATGAAAAA. This sequence encodes CASSPRRTNEK. The whole CDR3 is CASSPRRTNEKLFF. Full variable domain (outside the CDR3, taken from reference TRBV7-9 and TRBJ1-4): DTGVSQNPRHKITKRGQNVTFRCDPISEHNRLYWYRQTLGQGPEFLTYFQNEAQLEKSRLLSDRFSAERPKGSFSTLEIQRTEQGDSAMYLCASSPRRTNEKLFFGSGTQLSVL.